This record looks at one TCR beta chain sequence and its context. The antigen is not known. The data derive from a study of response to subunit inactivated influenza vaccine. Study-wide results and caveats: It was suggested by the authors that few new T cells are recruited by each seasonal influenza vaccination.

Germline CDR1 reads DFQATT; CDR2 reads SNEGSKA (reference sequence). Unmatched junction bases numbered 10, after V lost 5 bases and J lost 3 bases. The length of the CDR3 is 15 residues. TCRdb used MiXCR to reprocess the RT-PCR reads, holding one entry per CDR3 protein. The sample includes 500,000 to 600,000 distinct CDR3 sequences, approximately 14% seen only once; the top ten take around 10%. The sequences come from PBMCs from blood, collected roughly 13 days after vaccination. This chain uses TRBV20-1 with TRBJ2-3; 8 bases agree with TRBD2. This TCR was recovered from a man aged 50-59 years who received an inactivated influenza vaccine. The CDR3 sequence is CSARTPGLVTDTQYF. The CDR3 region has the DNA TGCAGTGCTCGTACCCCGGGACTAGTTACAGATACGCAGTATTTT.